The clone carrying this TCR beta chain was found a few times. The entry originates in a study of blood T cell repertoires in COVID-19. Study overall: Italy, Spain and the United States were the sources of the convalescent and acute COVID-19 samples.

Living in about two dozen US areas, the participants were between about 18 and 100 years of age. J gave up 10 bases and V 11 bases, and 12 bases lay outside the gene matches. Germline values: CDR1 MDHEN, CDR2 SYDVKM. This CDR3 comprises 13 residues. Original processing methods: Quantification of nucleated cells was approximated via reference gene primer amplification. The protocol was immunoSEQ multiplex PCR, while the TCRdb copy is restricted to in-frame clones and leaves out a portion. The V and J calls and clone size come from that table; D and trimming were worked out from the DNA. The sample holds fewer than 350,000 clones, roughly 88% seen once.

This clonotype was sampled from a woman aged 40 to 50 with acute COVID-19. The chain couples TRBV28 to TRBJ2-1, with 9 bases that match TRBD2. Sequenced material: PBMCs or T cells enriched from blood (not recorded which). The CDR3 nucleotides read TGTGCCGGATCGCGGGGGGGACGGGTGGAGCAGTTCTTC. Encoded protein: CAGSRGGRVEQFF.